This TCR beta chain was identified in a study of shared clonotypes between healthy human individuals. Naive-designated CD8 cells lacked CD45RO, were positively enriched for CCR7, and omitted terminally differentiated effector memory CD45RA+ cells. Germline assignment: CDR1 DFQATT and CDR2 SNEGSKA (reference sequence). This CDR3 has 8 residues. The table came from immunoSEQ multiplex PCR; TCRdb's copy has only in-frame clones and leaves some out. The data contain about 550,000 clones, roughly 95% of them singletons. The TCR sequence derives from a woman aged 25 to 39 in good health. The chain employs TRBV20-1 and TRBJ1-1; TRBD1 matches at 7 bases. Sequenced input: naive CD8+ T cells sorted from blood. Here the CDR3 DNA reads TGCGGGGACAGTGAAGCTTTCTTT. Its protein product is CGDSEAFF.